This TCR beta chain came from a study of OX40 agonist ivuxolimab in advanced cancers. General observations from the study: No determination was made of the antigen specificity of the expanded peripheral T cells.

Per the germline V gene, CDR1 is MRHNA and CDR2 is SNTAGT. This CDR3 is 14 amino acids long. The V segment lost 2 bases and the J segment 7 bases; nucleotides outside the gene matches: 0. A word on this clone: Its antigen is unidentified.

Only in-frame clones appear in the TCRdb table, and some are missing; sequencing was by immunoSEQ multiplex PCR. This table holds around 39,000 clones, just under 80% found once. This receptor was obtained from an adult with an advanced solid tumor such as melanoma, head and neck, liver or kidney cancer. This rearrangement joins TRBV6-4 to TRBJ2-1; 12 bases line up with TRBD2. Source: CD4+ or CD8+ T cells sorted from blood, taken in a trial of the OX40 agonist ivuxolimab. The CDR3 region is CASSDGTSGNEQFF. Written as DNA, the CDR3 is TGTGCCAGCAGTGACGGGACTAGCGGGAATGAGCAGTTCTTC.